Ten or more counts support the clone carrying this TCR beta chain. This CDR3 is 15 amino acids long. Germline lookup yields CDR1 LNHNV and CDR2 YYDKDF (reference sequence). V lost 3 bases and J lost 4, with 16 bases in between. The data were obtained in a study of T cells in Graves' hyperthyroidism and ophthalmopathy. Authors of the study amplified TCR beta CDR3 regions from RNA transcripts. First-round RT-PCR with HTBI primers amplified the TCR CDR3 region. TCRdb processed the multiplex PCR reads anew with MiXCR; each CDR3 protein has one entry. The sample has roughly 500,000 distinct CDR3 sequences; 40% to 50% are singletons.

This TCR was sampled from an adult woman with Graves' disease, either hyperthyroidism or ophthalmopathy (not recorded which). The rearrangement links TRBV15 to TRBJ2-7; D ambiguous. Sequencing was carried out using peripheral blood or thyroid tissue (not recorded which). The CDR3 here is CATSRDPDVGYEQYF. DNA for the CDR3: TGTGCCACCAGCAGGGACCCCGATGTTGGGTACGAGCAGTACTTC. Based on the CDR3 plus reference TRBV15 and TRBJ2-7, the full variable domain is DAMVIQNPRYQVTQFGKPVTLSCSQTLNHNVMYWYQQKSSQAPKLLFHYYDKDFNNEADTPDNFQSRRPNTSFCFLDIRSPGLGDTAMYLCATSRDPDVGYEQYFGPGTRLTVT.